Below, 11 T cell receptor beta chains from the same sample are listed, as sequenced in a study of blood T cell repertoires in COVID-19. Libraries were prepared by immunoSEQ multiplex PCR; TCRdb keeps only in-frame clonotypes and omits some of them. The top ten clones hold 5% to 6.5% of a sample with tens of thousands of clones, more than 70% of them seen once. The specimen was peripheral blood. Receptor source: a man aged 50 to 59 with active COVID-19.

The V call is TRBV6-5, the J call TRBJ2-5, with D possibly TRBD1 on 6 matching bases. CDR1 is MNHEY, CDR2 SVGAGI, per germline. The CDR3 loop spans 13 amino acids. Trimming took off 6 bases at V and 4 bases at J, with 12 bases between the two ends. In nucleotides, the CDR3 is TGTGCCAGCAGACGGACAGAGCCAGAGACCCAGTACTTC. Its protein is CASRRTEPETQYF.

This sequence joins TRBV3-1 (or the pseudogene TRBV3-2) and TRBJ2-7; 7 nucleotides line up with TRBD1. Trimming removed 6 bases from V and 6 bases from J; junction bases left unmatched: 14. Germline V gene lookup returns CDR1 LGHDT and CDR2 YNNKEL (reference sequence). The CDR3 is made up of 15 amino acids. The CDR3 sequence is CASSPTLNRGFEQYF. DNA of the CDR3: TGTGCCAGCAGTCCAACTCTAAACAGGGGTTTCGAGCAGTACTTC.

This chain's CDR3 is CASSLGAGREQYF. The CDR3 DNA follows: TGTGCCAGCAGCTTAGGGGCAGGGCGCGAGCAGTACTTC. V and J are TRBV7-8 and TRBJ2-7; weak D call: TRBD1 (5 bases). The CDR3 contains 13 residues. The germline gives CDR1 SGHVS, CDR2 FQNEAQ. V lost 1 base and J lost 6, with 10 bases in between.

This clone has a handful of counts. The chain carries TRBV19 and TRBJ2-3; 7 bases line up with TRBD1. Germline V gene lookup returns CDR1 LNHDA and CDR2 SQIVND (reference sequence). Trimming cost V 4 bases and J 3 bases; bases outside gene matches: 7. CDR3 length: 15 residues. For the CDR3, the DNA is TGTGCCAGTAGTACCGGGACAGACCTTACAGATACGCAGTATTTT. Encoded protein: CASSTGTDLTDTQYF.

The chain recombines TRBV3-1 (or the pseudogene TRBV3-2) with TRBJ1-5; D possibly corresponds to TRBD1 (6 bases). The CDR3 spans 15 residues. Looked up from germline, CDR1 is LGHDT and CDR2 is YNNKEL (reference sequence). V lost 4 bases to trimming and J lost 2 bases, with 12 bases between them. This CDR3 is CASSLDSLGNQPQHF. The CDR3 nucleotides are TGTGCCAGCAGCCTGGACAGTCTGGGCAATCAGCCCCAGCATTTT.

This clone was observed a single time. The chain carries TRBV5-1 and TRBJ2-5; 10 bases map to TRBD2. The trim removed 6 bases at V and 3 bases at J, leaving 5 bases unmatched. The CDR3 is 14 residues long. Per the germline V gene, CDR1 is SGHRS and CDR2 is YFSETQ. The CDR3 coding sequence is TGCGCCAGCAAAGAAGCGGGAGGGGAAGAGACCCAGTACTTC. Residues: CASKEAGGEETQYF.

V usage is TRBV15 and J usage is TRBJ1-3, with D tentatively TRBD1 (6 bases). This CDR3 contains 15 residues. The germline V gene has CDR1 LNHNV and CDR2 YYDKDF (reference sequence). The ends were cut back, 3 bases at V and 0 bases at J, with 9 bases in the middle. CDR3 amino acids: CATSRWTVSGNTIYF. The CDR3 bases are TGTGCCACCAGCAGGTGGACAGTCTCTGGAAACACCATATATTTT. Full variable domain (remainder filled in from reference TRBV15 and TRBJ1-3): DAMVIQNPRYQVTQFGKPVTLSCSQTLNHNVMYWYQQKSSQAPKLLFHYYDKDFNNEADTPDNFQSRRPNTSFCFLDIRSPGLGDTAMYLCATSRWTVSGNTIYFGEGSWLTVV.

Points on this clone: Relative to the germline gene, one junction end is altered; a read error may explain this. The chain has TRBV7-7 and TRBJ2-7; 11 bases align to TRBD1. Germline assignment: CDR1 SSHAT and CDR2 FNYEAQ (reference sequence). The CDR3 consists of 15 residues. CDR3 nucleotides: TGTGCTAGCAGCGCGGGACAGGGGGGACCCTACGAGCAGTACTTC. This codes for CASSAGQGGPYEQYF.

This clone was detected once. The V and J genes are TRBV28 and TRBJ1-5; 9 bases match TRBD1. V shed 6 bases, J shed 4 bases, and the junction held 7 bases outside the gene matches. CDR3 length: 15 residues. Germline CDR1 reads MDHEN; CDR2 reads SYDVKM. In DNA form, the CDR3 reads TGTGCCAGCAGACAGGGGGCAGTACGGAATCAGCCCCAGCATTTT. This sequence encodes CASRQGAVRNQPQHF.

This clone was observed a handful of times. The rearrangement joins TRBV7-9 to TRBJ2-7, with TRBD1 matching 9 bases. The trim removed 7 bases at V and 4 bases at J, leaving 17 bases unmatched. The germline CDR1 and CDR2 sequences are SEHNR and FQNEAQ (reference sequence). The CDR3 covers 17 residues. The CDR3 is CASTPVSGTGGGYEQYF. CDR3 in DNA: TGTGCCAGCACCCCTGTCTCGGGTACAGGGGGCGGGTACGAGCAGTACTTC.

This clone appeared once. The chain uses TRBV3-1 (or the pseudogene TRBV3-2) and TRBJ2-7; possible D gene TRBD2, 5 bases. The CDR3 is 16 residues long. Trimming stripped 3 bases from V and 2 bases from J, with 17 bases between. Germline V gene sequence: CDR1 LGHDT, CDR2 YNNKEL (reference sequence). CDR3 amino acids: CASSHRAWTATYEQYF. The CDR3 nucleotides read TGTGCCAGCAGCCACCGGGCTTGGACTGCGACCTACGAGCAGTACTTC.